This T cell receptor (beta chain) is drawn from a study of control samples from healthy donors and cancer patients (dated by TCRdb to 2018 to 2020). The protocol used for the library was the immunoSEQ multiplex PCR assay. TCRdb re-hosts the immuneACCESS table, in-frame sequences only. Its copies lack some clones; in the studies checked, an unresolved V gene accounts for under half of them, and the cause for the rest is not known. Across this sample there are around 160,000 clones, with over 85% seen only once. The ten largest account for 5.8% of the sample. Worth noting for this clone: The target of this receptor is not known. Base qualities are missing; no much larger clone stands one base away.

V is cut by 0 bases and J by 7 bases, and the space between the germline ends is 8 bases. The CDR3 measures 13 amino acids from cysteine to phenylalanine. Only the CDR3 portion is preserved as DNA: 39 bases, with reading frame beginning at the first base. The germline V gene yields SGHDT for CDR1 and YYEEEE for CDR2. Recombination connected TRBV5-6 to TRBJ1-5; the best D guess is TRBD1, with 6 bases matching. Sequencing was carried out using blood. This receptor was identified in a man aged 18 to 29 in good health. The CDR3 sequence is CASSLGGGQPQHF. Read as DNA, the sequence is TGTGCCAGCAGCTTGGGGGGGGGCCAGCCCCAGCATTTT. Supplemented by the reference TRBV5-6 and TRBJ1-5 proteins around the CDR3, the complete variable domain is DAGVTQSPTHLIKTRGQQVTLRCSPKSGHDTVSWYQQALGQGPQFIFQYYEEEERQRGNFPDRFSGHQFPNYSSELNVNALLLGDSALYLCASSLGGGQPQHFGDGTRLSIL.